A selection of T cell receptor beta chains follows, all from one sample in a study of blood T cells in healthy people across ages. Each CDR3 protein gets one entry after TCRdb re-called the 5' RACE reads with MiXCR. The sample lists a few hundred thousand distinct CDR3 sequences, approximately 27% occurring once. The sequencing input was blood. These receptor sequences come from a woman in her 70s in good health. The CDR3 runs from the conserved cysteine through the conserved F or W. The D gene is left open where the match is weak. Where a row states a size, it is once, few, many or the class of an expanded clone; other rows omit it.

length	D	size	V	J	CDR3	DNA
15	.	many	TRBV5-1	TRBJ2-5	CASSPLRGDRETQYF	TGCGCCAGCAGCCCCTTGCGGGGTGATCGGGAGACCCAGTACTTC
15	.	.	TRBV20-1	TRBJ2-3	CSANPGLFSTDTQYF	TGCAGTGCCAACCCGGGCCTGTTCAGCACAGATACGCAGTATTTT
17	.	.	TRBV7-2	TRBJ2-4	CASSWAGVGVGKNIQYF	TGTGCCAGCAGCTGGGCCGGCGTGGGGGTGGGCAAAAACATTCAGTACTTC
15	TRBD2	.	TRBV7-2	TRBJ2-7	CASSLVLAGGYEQYF	TGTGCCAGCAGCTTAGTATTAGCGGGGGGATACGAGCAGTACTTC
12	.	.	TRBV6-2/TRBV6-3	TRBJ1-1	CASIGGYTEAFF	TGTGCCAGTATCGGGGGGTACACTGAAGCTTTCTTT
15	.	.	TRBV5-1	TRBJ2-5	CASSSTASKEETQYF	TGCGCCAGCAGCTCGACCGCGAGCAAGGAAGAGACCCAGTACTTC
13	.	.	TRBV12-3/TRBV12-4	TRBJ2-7	CASSLTVDYRQYF	TGTGCCAGCAGTTTAACCGTCGATTACCGCCAGTACTTC
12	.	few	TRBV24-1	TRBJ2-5	CATSDFEETQYF	TGTGCCACCAGTGATTTTGAAGAGACCCAGTACTTC
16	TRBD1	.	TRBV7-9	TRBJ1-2	CASSPPPQGANYGYTF	TGTGCCAGCAGCCCACCCCCGCAGGGGGCGAACTATGGCTACACCTTC
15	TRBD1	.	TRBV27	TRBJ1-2	CASSPGQAGSYGYTF	TGTGCCAGCAGTCCGGGACAGGCAGGATCCTATGGCTACACCTTT
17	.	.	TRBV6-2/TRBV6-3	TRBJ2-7	CASRGSVGQELSYEQYF	TGTGCCAGCAGGGGTTCGGTTGGGCAGGAGCTCTCCTACGAGCAGTACTTC
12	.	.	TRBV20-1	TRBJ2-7	CTTPLGEDEQYF	TGCACCACCCCTCTCGGAGAGGACGAGCAGTACTTC
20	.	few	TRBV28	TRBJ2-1	CASSSLGSGGSLSSYNEQFF	TGTGCCAGCAGTTCCCTCGGTAGTGGGGGGTCCTTAAGCTCCTACAATGAGCAGTTCTTC
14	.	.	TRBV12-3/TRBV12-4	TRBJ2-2	CASSLSTAVGELFF	TGTGCCAGCAGTTTAAGCACCGCGGTCGGGGAGCTGTTTTTT
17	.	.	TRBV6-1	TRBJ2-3	CASRLRKVGGSTDTQYF	TGTGCCAGCAGACTCCGAAAGGTCGGGGGTTCCACAGATACGCAGTATTTT
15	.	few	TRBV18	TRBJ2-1	CASSPLASSYNEQFF	TGTGCCAGCTCACCACTGGCGAGCTCCTACAATGAGCAGTTCTTC
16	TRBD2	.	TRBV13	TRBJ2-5	CASSLYPAGIQETQYF	TGTGCCAGCAGCTTATATCCAGCGGGGATACAAGAGACCCAGTACTTC
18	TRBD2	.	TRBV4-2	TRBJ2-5	CASSQGLLAGGPVETQYF	TGTGCCAGCAGCCAAGGTTTGCTAGCGGGGGGGCCGGTAGAGACCCAGTACTTC
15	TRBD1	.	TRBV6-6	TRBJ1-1	CASSYTGGANTEAFF	TGTGCCAGCAGTTACACAGGGGGCGCGAACACTGAAGCTTTCTTT
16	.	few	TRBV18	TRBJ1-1	CASSPLMGGMNTEAFF	TGTGCCAGCTCACCACTCATGGGGGGCATGAACACTGAAGCTTTCTTT
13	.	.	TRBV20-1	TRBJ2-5	CSARDLRVSAQYF	TGCAGTGCTAGAGATCTACGGGTCTCGGCCCAGTACTTC
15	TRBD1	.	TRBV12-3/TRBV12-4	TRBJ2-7	CAISERTGSSYEQYF	TGTGCCATCAGTGAGCGGACAGGGAGCTCCTACGAGCAGTACTTC
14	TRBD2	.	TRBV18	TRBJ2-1	CASSPSGGANEQFF	TGTGCCAGCTCACCAAGCGGGGGGGCGAATGAGCAGTTCTTC
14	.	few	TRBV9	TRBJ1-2	CASSRDMGGYGYTF	TGTGCCAGCAGCCGGGACATGGGGGGCTATGGCTACACCTTC
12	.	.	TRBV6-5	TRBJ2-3	CATRGGTDTQYF	TGTGCCACCCGAGGGGGCACAGATACGCAGTATTTT
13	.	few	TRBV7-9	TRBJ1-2	CASSLAQGYGYTF	TGTGCCAGCAGCTTAGCGCAGGGGTATGGCTACACCTTC
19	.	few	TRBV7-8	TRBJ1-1	CASSPRVQRWAAVNTEAFF	TGTGCCAGCAGCCCACGGGTCCAAAGATGGGCCGCGGTAAACACTGAAGCTTTCTTT